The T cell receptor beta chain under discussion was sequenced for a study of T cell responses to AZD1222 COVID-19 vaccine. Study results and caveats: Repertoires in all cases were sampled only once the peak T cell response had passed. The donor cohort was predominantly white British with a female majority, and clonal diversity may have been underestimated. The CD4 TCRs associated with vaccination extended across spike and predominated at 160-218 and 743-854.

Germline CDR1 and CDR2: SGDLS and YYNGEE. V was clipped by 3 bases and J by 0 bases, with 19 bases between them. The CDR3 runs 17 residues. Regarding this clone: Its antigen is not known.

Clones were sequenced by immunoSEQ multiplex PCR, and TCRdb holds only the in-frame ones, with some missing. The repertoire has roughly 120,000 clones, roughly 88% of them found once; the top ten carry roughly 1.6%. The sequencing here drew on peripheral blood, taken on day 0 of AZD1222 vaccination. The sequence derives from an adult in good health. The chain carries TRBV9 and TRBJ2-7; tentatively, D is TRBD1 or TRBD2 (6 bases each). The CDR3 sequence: CASSAGYRGPSSYEQYF. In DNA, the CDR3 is TGTGCCAGCAGCGCTGGTTACCGGGGGCCATCCTCCTACGAGCAGTACTTC.